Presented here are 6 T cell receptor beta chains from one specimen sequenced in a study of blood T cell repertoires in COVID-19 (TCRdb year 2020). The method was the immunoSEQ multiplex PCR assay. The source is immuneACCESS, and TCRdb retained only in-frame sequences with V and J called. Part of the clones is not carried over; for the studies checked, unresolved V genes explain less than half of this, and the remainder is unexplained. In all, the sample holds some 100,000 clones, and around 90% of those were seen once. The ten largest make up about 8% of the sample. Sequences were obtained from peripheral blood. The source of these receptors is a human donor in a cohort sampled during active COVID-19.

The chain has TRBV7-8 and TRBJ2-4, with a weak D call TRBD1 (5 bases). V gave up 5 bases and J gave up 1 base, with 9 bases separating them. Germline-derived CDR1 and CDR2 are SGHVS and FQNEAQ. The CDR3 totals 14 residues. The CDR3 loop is CASSRDSAKNIQYF. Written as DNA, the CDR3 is TGTGCCAGCAGCCGAGACAGCGCCAAAAACATTCAGTACTTC. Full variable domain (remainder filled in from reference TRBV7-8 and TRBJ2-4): GAGVSQSPRYKVAKRGQDVALRCDPISGHVSLFWYQQALGQGPEFLTYFQNEAQLDKSGLPSDRFFAERPEGSVSTLKIQRTQQEDSAVYLCASSRDSAKNIQYFGAGTRLSVL.

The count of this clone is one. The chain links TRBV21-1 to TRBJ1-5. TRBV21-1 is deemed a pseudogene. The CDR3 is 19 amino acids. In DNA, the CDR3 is TGTGCCAGCAGCAAAGTCTGGGGGGGCCAAAGATTGAGCAATCAGCCCCAGCATTTT. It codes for CASSKVWGGQRLSNQPQHF.

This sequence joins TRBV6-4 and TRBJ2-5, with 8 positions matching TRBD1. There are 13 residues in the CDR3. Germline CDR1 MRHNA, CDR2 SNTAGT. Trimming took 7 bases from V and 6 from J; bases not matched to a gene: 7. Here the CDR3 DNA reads TGTGCCAGCACCCTGGACAGGGTTAAGACCCAGTACTTC. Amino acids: CASTLDRVKTQYF.

As DNA, the CDR3 is TGTGCCACCAGTGATCGGGGTCCGGAGACCCAGTACTTC. It translates to CATSDRGPETQYF. The V and J genes are TRBV24-1 and TRBJ2-5; D is perhaps TRBD2 (5 bases). Trimming removed 3 bases at V and 5 bases at J, with 9 bases between. There are 13 residues in the CDR3. Germline loops: CDR1 KGHDR, CDR2 SFDVKD.

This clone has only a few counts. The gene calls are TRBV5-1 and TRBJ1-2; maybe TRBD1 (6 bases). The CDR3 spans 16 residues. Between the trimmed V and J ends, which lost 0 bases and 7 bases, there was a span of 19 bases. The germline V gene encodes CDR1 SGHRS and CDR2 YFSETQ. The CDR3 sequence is CASSLGKLEQGFGYTF. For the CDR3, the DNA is TGCGCCAGCAGCTTGGGAAAACTGGAACAGGGTTTTGGCTACACCTTC.

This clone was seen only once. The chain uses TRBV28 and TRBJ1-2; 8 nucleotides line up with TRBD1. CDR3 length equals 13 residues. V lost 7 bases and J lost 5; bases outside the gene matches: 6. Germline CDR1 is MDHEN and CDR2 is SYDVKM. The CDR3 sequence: CASTPGQAYGYTF. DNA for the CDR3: TGTGCCAGCACACCGGGACAGGCATATGGCTACACCTTC.